The 12 T cell receptor beta chains given below trace back to one sample, sequenced in a study of technical replicates of blood from several donors. The data were produced by immunoSEQ multiplex PCR, yet TCRdb's version contains in-frame clones alone and is incomplete. The table includes tens of thousands of clones, just over 90% detected once. Specimen: PBMCs. The receptors here all came from a human donor in good health. Some clones in this sample may be carry-over from other donors' samples.

Written as DNA, the CDR3 is TGTGCCAGCAGCTTTGGGAAGACTAGCGGGGTGGAGACCCAGTACTTC. This translates into CASSFGKTSGVETQYF. This chain uses TRBV5-6 with TRBJ2-5; 11 bases agree with TRBD2. The junction had 8 bases not matched to a gene; V was cut back by 2 bases and J by 5 bases. Germline CDR1 reads SGHDT; CDR2 reads YYEEEE. This CDR3 comprises 16 residues.

The rearrangement uses TRBV30 and TRBJ2-5, with 9 bases lining up with TRBD1. The CDR3 runs 15 residues. With V trimmed by 2 bases and J by 2 bases, 6 bases remained unmatched. The germline V gene encodes CDR1 GTSNPN and CDR2 SVGIG (reference sequence). The CDR3 DNA reads as TGTGCCTGGAGTAAGGGACAGGGCGTTCAAGAGACCCAGTACTTC. It translates to CAWSKGQGVQETQYF.

This clone was recorded once. V is TRBV5-6 and J is TRBJ1-5; D not resolved. Trimming took 1 base from V and 7 from J, leaving 12 bases between them. In germline, CDR1 is SGHDT, CDR2 YYEEEE. The CDR3 spans 14 residues. CDR3 protein: CASSLIGASQPQHF. CDR3 nucleotides: TGTGCCAGCAGCTTGATTGGTGCGAGCCAGCCCCAGCATTTT. The full variable domain, completed using reference TRBV5-6 and TRBJ1-5, is DAGVTQSPTHLIKTRGQQVTLRCSPKSGHDTVSWYQQALGQGPQFIFQYYEEEERQRGNFPDRFSGHQFPNYSSELNVNALLLGDSALYLCASSLIGASQPQHFGDGTRLSIL.

The chain is built from TRBV14 and TRBJ1-4, with 7 bases aligning to TRBD1. The CDR3 loop spans 14 amino acids. J lost 5 bases, V lost 4 bases, and 4 bases had no gene match. Germline CDR1 and CDR2: SGHDN and FVKESK. The CDR3 sequence: CASSRGTANEKLFF. In DNA, the CDR3 is TGTGCCAGCAGCCGCGGGACAGCGAATGAAAAACTGTTTTTT.

The rearrangement links TRBV5-1 to TRBJ2-2; TRBD2 agrees at 11 bases. The length of the CDR3 is 16 residues. Germline loops: CDR1 SGHRS, CDR2 YFSETQ. Trimming at V came to 4 bases and at J to 5 bases, leaving 7 bases not matched to a gene. The CDR3 sequence: CASSLLAGDPTGELFF. The CDR3 DNA reads TGCGCCAGCAGCCTACTAGCGGGGGATCCTACCGGGGAGCTGTTTTTT. Supplemented by reference TRBV5-1 and TRBJ2-2, the full variable domain reads KAGVTQTPRYLIKTRGQQVTLSCSPISGHRSVSWYQQTPGQGLQFLFEYFSETQRNKGNFPGRFSGRQFSNSRSEMNVSTLELGDSALYLCASSLLAGDPTGELFFGEGSRLTVL.

This sequence joins TRBV6-5 and TRBJ2-5, with 7 nucleotides matching TRBD1. V was clipped by 2 bases and J by 5 bases; unmatched bases: 2. The CDR3 contains 13 residues. CDR1 and CDR2 (germline): MNHEY, SVGAGI. This CDR3 is CASSYDREETQYF. The CDR3 nucleotides read TGTGCCAGCAGTTACGACAGGGAGGAGACCCAGTACTTC.

The V and J genes are TRBV6-6 and TRBJ2-7; maybe TRBD1 (5 bases). The CDR3 consists of 14 residues. Per the germline V gene, CDR1 is MNHNY and CDR2 is SVGAGI (reference sequence). Between the trimmed V and J ends, which lost 4 bases and 6 bases, there was a span of 16 bases. The CDR3 coding sequence is TGTGCCAGCAGTTGGGCCAGGGTCCGGACCGAGCAGTACTTC. This encodes CASSWARVRTEQYF.

V gene TRBV7-8 combines with J gene TRBJ1-1; possible D gene TRBD1, 6 bases. Germline CDR1 SGHVS, CDR2 FQNEAQ. Trimming cost V 0 bases and J 6 bases, with 8 bases left between them. The CDR3 totals 13 residues. CDR3 residues: CASSLAQGAEAFF. In DNA, the CDR3 is TGTGCCAGCAGCTTAGCACAGGGCGCTGAAGCTTTCTTT. Looking up the rest from reference TRBV7-8 and TRBJ1-1 gives the full variable domain: GAGVSQSPRYKVAKRGQDVALRCDPISGHVSLFWYQQALGQGPEFLTYFQNEAQLDKSGLPSDRFFAERPEGSVSTLKIQRTQQEDSAVYLCASSLAQGAEAFFGQGTRLTVV.

V usage is TRBV5-6 and J usage is TRBJ2-7; TRBD2 matches at 9 bases. The trim removed 0 bases at V and 3 bases at J, leaving 1 base unmatched. This CDR3 has 14 residues. Germline V gene sequence: CDR1 SGHDT, CDR2 YYEEEE. CDR3 sequence reads: CASSLGLAVYEQYF. CDR3 DNA: TGTGCCAGCAGCTTGGGACTAGCGGTCTACGAGCAGTACTTC.

This chain connects TRBV29-1 to TRBJ2-7; TRBD2 agrees at 7 bases. J gave up 3 bases and V 7 bases, and 6 bases lay outside the gene matches. The CDR3 sequence is 12 residues long. Germline values: CDR1 SQVTM, CDR2 ANQGSEA. The CDR3 region is CSGGGGGYEQYF. CDR3 nucleotides: TGCAGCGGTGGCGGGGGAGGCTACGAGCAGTACTTC.

J is TRBJ2-4 and V is TRBV5-4; D gene ambiguous. The germline V and J ends were trimmed by 4 bases and 0 bases, with 5 bases remaining between them. This CDR3 has 13 residues. Germline lookup yields CDR1 SGHNT and CDR2 YYREEE (reference sequence). CDR3 region: CASSVRAKNIQYF. Here the CDR3 DNA reads TGTGCCAGCAGCGTCAGAGCCAAAAACATTCAGTACTTC.

The V gene is TRBV5-6, the J gene TRBJ2-7; D is perhaps TRBD2 (6 bases). In germline, CDR1 is SGHDT, CDR2 YYEEEE. This CDR3 comprises 14 residues. The ends were cut back, 4 bases at V and 4 bases at J, with 15 bases in the middle. DNA of the CDR3: TGTGCCAGCAGCGCGGGTCCGGGGGATTACGAGCAGTACTTC. Translating it yields CASSAGPGDYEQYF.